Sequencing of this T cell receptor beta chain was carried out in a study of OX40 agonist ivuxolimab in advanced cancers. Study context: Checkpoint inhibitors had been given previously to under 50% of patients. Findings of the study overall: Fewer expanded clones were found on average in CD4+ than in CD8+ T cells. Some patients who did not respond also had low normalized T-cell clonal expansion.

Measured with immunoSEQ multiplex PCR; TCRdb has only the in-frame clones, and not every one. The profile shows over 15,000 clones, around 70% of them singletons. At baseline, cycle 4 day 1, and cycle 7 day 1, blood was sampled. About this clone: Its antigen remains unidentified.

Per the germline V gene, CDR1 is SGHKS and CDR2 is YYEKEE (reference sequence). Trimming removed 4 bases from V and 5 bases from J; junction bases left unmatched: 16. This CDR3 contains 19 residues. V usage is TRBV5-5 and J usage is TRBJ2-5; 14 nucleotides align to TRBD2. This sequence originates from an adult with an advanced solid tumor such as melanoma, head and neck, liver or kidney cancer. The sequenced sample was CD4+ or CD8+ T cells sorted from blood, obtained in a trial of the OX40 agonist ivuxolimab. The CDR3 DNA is TGTGCCAGCAGCCACCAACCCCTGACTAGCGGGGGGGCCGGGGAGACCCAGTACTTC. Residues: CASSHQPLTSGGAGETQYF.